The source of this TCR beta chain is a study of ipilimumab plus nivolumab after autologous stem cell transplantation. Across the study: The DLBCL group included primary refractory and relapsed cases.

To note about this clone: The antigen is undetermined.

V lost 8 bases and J lost 7; bases outside the gene matches: 10. This CDR3 has 14 residues. The germline V gene encodes CDR1 MNHNY and CDR2 SVGAGI (reference sequence). Here immunoSEQ multiplex PCR was the method, and the copy in TCRdb shows in-frame clones only, minus some. The sample holds fewer than 95,000 clones, 65% to 85% seen once. Study observations and caveats: The authors say TCR, Treg and microbiome findings warrant further study.

The chain has TRBV6-6 and TRBJ1-5; TRBD1 aligns across 8 bases. This specimen was PBMCs, taken in a trial of ipilimumab plus nivolumab as post-transplant consolidation. The receptor comes from a male donor with diffuse large B-cell lymphoma. DNA of the CDR3: TGTGCCAGCGAAACAGGGGGGGTTCGCCAGCCCCAGCATTTT. Translation gives CASETGGVRQPQHF.